Listed below are T cell receptor beta chains from one sample, sequenced in a study of Graves' ophthalmopathy and Graves' hyperthyroidism. TCRdb re-called the multiplex PCR reads with MiXCR, one entry per CDR3 protein. The profile covers over a million distinct CDR3 sequences, with less than 45% appearing a single time and 11% taken by the ten largest. What was sequenced was peripheral blood or thyroid tissue (not recorded which). The receptors here all came from an adult man with Graves' hyperthyroidism. Each CDR3 is given with its conserved first and last residue. D genes are given only for firm matches. Some rows have no size entry. The others give once, few or many, or a class for an expanded clone.

clone size | J gene | V gene | D gene | CDR3 length | CDR3 DNA | CDR3 protein
many | TRBJ1-6 | TRBV3-1 | . | 14 | TGTGCCAGCACACATCGGGGCCGCCTTGAACCCCTCCACTTT | CASTHRGRLEPLHF
. | TRBJ2-7 | TRBV6-1 | . | 15 | TGTGCCAGCAGTGCCCCGGGGGAAAGCTCCTACGAGCAGTACTTC | CASSAPGESSYEQYF
. | TRBJ1-3 | TRBV6-5 | . | 14 | TGTGCCAGCAGGGAAAGGGTTTCTGGAAACACCATATATTTT | CASRERVSGNTIYF
. | TRBJ2-7 | TRBV2 | . | 15 | TGTGCCAGCAGTTCTCCAGAATTTACAGGGCTCGAGCAGTACTTC | CASSSPEFTGLEQYF
. | TRBJ1-5 | TRBV12-3/TRBV12-4 | TRBD1 | 16 | TGTGCCAGCAGTCCACGACAGGGGTCGGGCAATCAGCCCCAGCATTTT | CASSPRQGSGNQPQHF
many | TRBJ1-5 | TRBV2 | TRBD1 | 15 | TGTGCCAGCGAGTTGAATGAGGGGGCAAGGCAGCCCCAGCATTTT | CASELNEGARQPQHF
few | TRBJ1-3 | TRBV12-3/TRBV12-4 | TRBD1 | 15 | TGTGCCAGCAGCGATGGACAGGGGGGAGGAAACACCATATATTTT | CASSDGQGGGNTIYF
many | TRBJ2-7 | TRBV7-2 | TRBD1 | 15 | TGTGCCAGCAGCGCTAGAGGGACAGGGTCCTACGAGCAGTACTTC | CASSARGTGSYEQYF
many | TRBJ2-5 | TRBV10-3 | . | 16 | TGTGCCATCAGTGCTTTTTTGGACGGGCGGCGGGAGACCCAGTACTTC | CAISAFLDGRRETQYF
once | TRBJ1-2 | TRBV7-9 | TRBD1 | 14 | TGTGCCAGCAGCCCGGGACAGGGGTGGGATGGCTACACCTTC | CASSPGQGWDGYTF
once | TRBJ1-5 | TRBV19 | . | 17 | TGTGCCAGTAGTGTCAGACAACGCCGGTATCGCAATCAGCCCCAGCATTTT | CASSVRQRRYRNQPQHF
. | TRBJ1-2 | TRBV11-2 | TRBD1 | 14 | TGTGCCAGCAGCATTATCCGGGACAGTTATGGCTACACCTTC | CASSIIRDSYGYTF
many | TRBJ2-2 | TRBV19 | . | 14 | TGTGCCAGTAGGCCGGGGGGCGACACCGGGGAGCTGTTTTTT | CASRPGGDTGELFF
. | TRBJ1-4 | TRBV29-1 | . | 14 | TGCAGCGTTGGGACACAGGGTTTTAATGAAAAACTGTTTTTT | CSVGTQGFNEKLFF
many | TRBJ1-5 | TRBV7-2 | TRBD1 | 13 | TGTGCCAGCAGCTCAACAGGGGGCAAGCCCCAGCATTTT | CASSSTGGKPQHF
many | TRBJ1-1 | TRBV7-9 | TRBD1 | 13 | TGTGCCATAATGGGACAGCTCGTCCCTGAAGCTTTCTTT | CAIMGQLVPEAFF
. | TRBJ2-2 | TRBV19 | TRBD2 | 15 | TGTGCCAGTAGTCGACTAGCGGGGGGCACCGGGGAGCTGTTTTTT | CASSRLAGGTGELFF
. | TRBJ2-2 | TRBV20-1 | . | 14 | TGCAGTGCTAGAGGACTCTCCTACACCGGGGAGCTGTTTTTT | CSARGLSYTGELFF
few | TRBJ1-2 | TRBV5-8 | TRBD1 | 17 | TGTGCCAGCAGCTTGTTTCGATCCCAGGGGGCTAACTATGGCTACACCTTC | CASSLFRSQGANYGYTF
many | TRBJ2-7 | TRBV5-1 | . | 12 | TGCGCCAGCAGCGTACAGGGAAACGAGCAGTACTTC | CASSVQGNEQYF
. | TRBJ2-5 | TRBV29-1 | . | 11 | TGCAGCTTACAAGGGGAAGAGACCCAGTACTTC | CSLQGEETQYF
few | TRBJ1-1 | TRBV20-1 | . | 16 | TGCAGTGCTAGTCCAAAACAGGGATGGGAGGACACTGAAGCTTTCTTT | CSASPKQGWEDTEAFF
many | TRBJ2-5 | TRBV29-1 | TRBD1 | 13 | TGCAGCGTGGGGGACAGGGGCTTCGTGACCCAGTACTTC | CSVGDRGFVTQYF
. | TRBJ1-6 | TRBV6-2/TRBV6-3 | . | 14 | TGTGCCAGCAGTTACCGAGATTATAATTCACCCCTCCACTTT | CASSYRDYNSPLHF
many | TRBJ2-7 | TRBV2 | . | 15 | TGTGCCAGCAGTGAAGTTGCTAGCCCTTCAGGCGAGCAGTACTTC | CASSEVASPSGEQYF
. | TRBJ2-5 | TRBV12-3/TRBV12-4 | . | 11 | TGTGCCAGCAGTTTTGGGCAGACCCCGTACTTC | CASSFGQTPYF
. | TRBJ2-6 | TRBV7-8 | . | 18 | TGCGCCAGCAGCCAACGTGGGGGGACGAGCTCTGGGGCCAACGTCCTGACTTTC | CASSQRGGTSSGANVLTF
few | TRBJ2-7 | TRBV28 | . | 14 | TGTGCCAGCCATCGCAGGGGCAGCTCCTACGAGCAGTACTTC | CASHRRGSSYEQYF
many | TRBJ2-5 | TRBV25-1 | . | 16 | TGTGCCAGCAGTGAATATACCTGGTTCCTACAAGAGACCCAGTACTTC | CASSEYTWFLQETQYF
. | TRBJ1-2 | TRBV25-1 | . | 14 | TGTGCCAGCTTGGACCGGCCAGCTTTAGGTGGCTACACCTTC | CASLDRPALGGYTF
. | TRBJ2-7 | TRBV6-5 | TRBD2 | 15 | TGTGCCAGCAGGCAAACCGGGACTAGCTCCTACGAGCAGTACTTC | CASRQTGTSSYEQYF
many | TRBJ1-1 | TRBV5-1 | . | 16 | TGCGCCAGCAGCTTGGCCGGGGTTAGTACGGTCGCTGAAGCTTTCTTT | CASSLAGVSTVAEAFF
. | TRBJ2-7 | TRBV29-1 | TRBD2 | 13 | TGCAGCTTTCGTGGACTAGTTGCCTACGAGCAGTACTTC | CSFRGLVAYEQYF
few | TRBJ2-2 | TRBV14 | TRBD1 | 15 | TGTGCCAGCAGCTATCGACAGGGACACACCGGGGAGCTGTTTTTT | CASSYRQGHTGELFF
. | TRBJ1-6 | TRBV2 | . | 15 | TGTGCCAGCAGTGTTGGGACAAGAGGCAATTCACCCCTCCACTTT | CASSVGTRGNSPLHF
many | TRBJ2-2 | TRBV7-6 | TRBD2 | 18 | TGTGCCAGCAGCTTAGAAGCTAGCGGGAGCGGGAACACCGGGGAGCTGTTTTTT | CASSLEASGSGNTGELFF
. | TRBJ1-6 | TRBV12-3/TRBV12-4 | TRBD1 | 12 | TGTGCCAGCAGTGAGGGGACAGAGACACTCCACTTT | CASSEGTETLHF
many | TRBJ1-1 | TRBV15 | . | 15 | TGTGCCACCAGCAGACCCCATGGGGCCAACACTGAAGCTTTCTTT | CATSRPHGANTEAFF
many | TRBJ1-2 | TRBV12-3/TRBV12-4 | . | 13 | TGTGCCAGCAGTTTACGACAATCATCTGGCTACACCTTC | CASSLRQSSGYTF
. | TRBJ1-6 | TRBV19 | TRBD1 | 16 | TGTGCCAGTAGTACTCGGGACAGGGTCGGCCATTCACCCCTCCACTTT | CASSTRDRVGHSPLHF
many | TRBJ1-5 | TRBV29-1 | . | 14 | TGCAGCGTTGCAGGTGGGCAGGTCAATCAGCCCCAGCATTTT | CSVAGGQVNQPQHF
many | TRBJ2-5 | TRBV15 | . | 16 | TGTGCCACCAGCTTTCCGGGGGCATCCGGTCAAGAGACCCAGTACTTC | CATSFPGASGQETQYF
. | TRBJ2-2 | TRBV5-1 | . | 19 | TGCGCCAGCAGCTTGGGGACAGGACCTCGGCGAGCGGGTACCGGGGAGCTGTTTTTT | CASSLGTGPRRAGTGELFF
few | TRBJ1-5 | TRBV4-2 | . | 14 | TGTGCCAGCAGCCAAGAGGGGGCCGGTCAGCCCCAGCATTTT | CASSQEGAGQPQHF
many | TRBJ2-7 | TRBV7-6 | TRBD1 | 15 | TGTGCCAGCAGCCTAAGGCGACAGGGTCCCTACGAGCAGTACTTC | CASSLRRQGPYEQYF
. | TRBJ1-2 | TRBV11-2 | . | 13 | TGTGCCAGCAGCTTCACAAACTCCTATGGCTACACCTTC | CASSFTNSYGYTF
. | TRBJ2-2 | TRBV10-3 | . | 14 | TGTGCCAGCAGTGAGACGAAGGTTGGCGGGGAGCTGTTTTTT | CASSETKVGGELFF
many | TRBJ2-5 | TRBV12-3/TRBV12-4 | . | 13 | TGTGCCAGCAGAAGAGAGTTCGGGGGAACCCAGTACTTC | CASRREFGGTQYF
many | TRBJ2-7 | TRBV4-1 | TRBD1 | 15 | TGCGCCAGCAGTGTACGGGACAGGGCGCCCTACGAGCAGTACTTC | CASSVRDRAPYEQYF
many | TRBJ1-6 | TRBV2 | . | 13 | TGTGCCAGCAGTGATAACAGCAATTCACCCCTCCACTTT | CASSDNSNSPLHF
many | TRBJ2-6 | TRBV2 | . | 17 | TGTGCCAGCACCCCGTTGGAAGGGCTCTCTGGGGCCAACGTCCTGACTTTC | CASTPLEGLSGANVLTF
many | TRBJ1-5 | TRBV11-2 | TRBD1 | 14 | TGTGCCAGCAAACTTACAGGGGTAGGACAGCCCCAGCATTTT | CASKLTGVGQPQHF
. | TRBJ2-5 | TRBV10-2 | . | 13 | TGCGCCAGCAGTGATACCAACCAAGAGACCCAGTACTTC | CASSDTNQETQYF
. | TRBJ1-1 | TRBV7-2 | . | 13 | TGTGCCAGCAGCGCCCGTCGGAGCACTGAAGCTTTCTTT | CASSARRSTEAFF
. | TRBJ1-1 | TRBV25-1 | TRBD1 | 14 | TGTGCCAGCAGCGCAGGGGGGGGCGGCACTGAAGCTTTCTTT | CASSAGGGGTEAFF
many | TRBJ1-2 | TRBV7-6 | . | 19 | TGTGCCAGCAGCTTAGTAGTGGGGGGGACGGACCATGGGGATTATGGCTACACCTTC | CASSLVVGGTDHGDYGYTF
. | TRBJ2-2 | TRBV7-8 | TRBD1 | 16 | TGTGCCAGCAAGACCCGGCCAGGGGGCATCACCGGGGAGCTGTTTTTT | CASKTRPGGITGELFF
. | TRBJ1-5 | TRBV5-8 | . | 15 | TGTGCCAGCAGCTTGGTAAGCGGGCAGAATCAGCCCCAGCATTTT | CASSLVSGQNQPQHF
. | TRBJ2-5 | TRBV5-1 | TRBD2 | 20 | TGCGCCAGCAGCTTCCGGGGAGCTGAAGCGGGACTAGGGTTAAGGAGCGCCCAGTACTTC | CASSFRGAEAGLGLRSAQYF
few | TRBJ1-2 | TRBV6-5 | TRBD1 | 16 | TGTGCCAGCAGTTACTCGAGGACAGGGGCTTCTCATGGCTACACCTTC | CASSYSRTGASHGYTF